Listed here are 8 T cell receptor beta chains from one sample, sequenced in a study of TIL therapy for anti-PD-1-resistant metastatic lung cancer. Time point described: pre-treatment sample, taken before nivolumab and TIL therapy. This was the immunoSEQ v3 assay. Assay used: immunoSEQ multiplex PCR; TCRdb lists only in-frame clones, some missing. This sample has some 60,000 clones, with more than 60% found just once. The sample was blood, taken at baseline. These receptor sequences come from a person aged 25 to 80 with non-small cell lung cancer.

This clone was seen once. This rearrangement joins TRBV28 to TRBJ1-5; TRBD1 agrees at 12 bases. V dropped 7 bases and J dropped 6; count of bases not matched to a gene: 7. CDR1 and CDR2 (germline): MDHEN, SYDVKM. CDR3 size: 15 residues. CDR3 sequence: CASTPGQGASQPQHF. CDR3 in DNA: TGTGCCAGCACGCCGGGACAGGGGGCAAGTCAGCCCCAGCATTTT.

This clone has a handful of counts. The genes are TRBV4-1 and TRBJ1-4; TRBD1 aligns across 10 bases. The ends lost 2 bases at V and 6 bases at J; junction bases unmatched: 15. The length of the CDR3 is 19 residues. CDR1 and CDR2 (germline): MGHRA, YSYEKL. The chain's CDR3 is CASSQTRDRGAISDEKLFF. The CDR3 DNA follows: TGCGCCAGCAGCCAAACCCGGGACAGGGGAGCGATATCGGATGAAAAACTGTTTTTT.

The chain carries TRBV6-1 and TRBJ1-6; D is unresolved. The CDR3 loop spans 13 amino acids. Between the trimmed V and J ends, which lost 7 bases and 10 bases, there was a span of 14 bases. Germline lookup yields CDR1 MNHNS and CDR2 SASEGT. The DNA for the CDR3 is TGTGCCAGCACGGAGCTATTATGGTCACCCCTCCACTTT. This sequence encodes CASTELLWSPLHF.

The V and J genes are TRBV5-1 and TRBJ2-1; 8 positions agree with TRBD1. The germline V gene has CDR1 SGHRS and CDR2 YFSETQ. Trimming removed 1 base from V and 6 bases from J; junction bases left unmatched: 3. The CDR3 length is 14 residues. Here the CDR3 reads CASSLLTGGNEQFF. The DNA of the CDR3 is TGCGCCAGCAGCTTGCTTACAGGGGGCAATGAGCAGTTCTTC.

This sequence joins TRBV6-1 and TRBJ2-3, with D possibly TRBD1 on 5 matching bases. Germline-derived CDR1 and CDR2 are MNHNS and SASEGT. The CDR3 contains 13 residues. V was trimmed by 7 bases and J by 0 bases, leaving 8 bases between them. The CDR3: CASKGLSTDTQYF. In DNA, the CDR3 is TGTGCCAGCAAGGGGCTCAGCACAGATACGCAGTATTTT.

J is TRBJ1-2 and V is TRBV6-5; perhaps TRBD1 as D (6 bases). CDR3 length: 13 amino acids. V dropped 2 bases and J dropped 5 bases, with 9 bases sitting between them. The germline gives CDR1 MNHEY, CDR2 SVGAGI. CDR3 nucleotides: TGTGCCAGCAGTTACGGGACAACTTATGGCTACACCTTC. Translating gives CASSYGTTYGYTF.

This rearrangement joins TRBV7-2 to TRBJ1-5, with D uncertain. V lost 1 base, J lost 4 bases, and 14 bases lay in between. CDR3 length: 16 residues. Germline lookup yields CDR1 SGHTA and CDR2 FQGNSA. In DNA form, the CDR3 reads TGTGCCAGCAGCTTAGTAGCGGGGATGGGGAATCAGCCCCAGCATTTT. This codes for CASSLVAGMGNQPQHF.

The rearrangement joins TRBV5-1 to TRBJ2-2, with 9 bases aligning to TRBD2. V lost 4 bases to trimming and J lost 6 bases; unmatched junction nucleotides: 4. In germline, CDR1 is SGHRS, CDR2 YFSETQ. The length of the CDR3 is 14 residues. CDR3 nucleotides: TGCGCCAGCAGCCCCCGACTAGCGGCCGGGGAGCTGTTTTTT. Protein sequence: CASSPRLAAGELFF.